Below, one T cell receptor (beta chain) is given with its context. This sample is part of a study of blood T cell repertoires in COVID-19. TCRdb keeps only in-frame clones here, not all; method: immunoSEQ multiplex PCR. The data show under 20,000 clones, roughly 86% seen once. This CDR3 region has 14 residues. The V and J ends lost 6 bases and 6 bases, in that order; junction bases with no gene match: 7. Germline V CDR1 and CDR2: SNHLY, FYNNEI. Input material: peripheral blood. This clonotype originated in a human donor in a cohort sampled during active COVID-19. The donor label of this sample is uncertain. The chain joins TRBV2 to TRBJ2-2; 7 bases map to TRBD2. As DNA, the CDR3 is TGTGCCAGCAGGGAGGTAGCGGGTCCCGGGGAGCTGTTTTTT. The encoded protein is CASREVAGPGELFF.